The 19 T cell receptor beta chains in this list originate from one sample, sequenced in a study of cytomegalovirus exposure and HLA in healthy donors. PCR amplification relied on 60 Vbeta primers (plus 13 Jbeta primers). Assay used: immunoSEQ multiplex PCR; TCRdb lists only in-frame clones, some missing. The sample shows roughly 180,000 clones, about 75% of them seen only once. Sequenced input: PBMCs. The source is a female donor in good health and CMV-seronegative.

The CDR3 bases are TGTGCCAGCAGCTTGCGGACAGGGGGGCAGACCCAGTACTTC. This codes for CASSLRTGGQTQYF. The V call is TRBV11-1, the J call TRBJ2-5, with TRBD1 matching over 10 bases. Germline-derived CDR1 and CDR2 are SGHAT and FQDESV (reference sequence). J lost 6 bases, V lost 3 bases, and 4 bases had no gene match. The CDR3 spans 14 residues. Full variable domain (missing parts from reference TRBV11-1 and TRBJ2-5): EAEVAQSPRYKITEKSQAVAFWCDPISGHATLYWYRQILGQGPELLVQFQDESVVDDSQLPKDRFSAERLKGVDSTLKIQPAELGDSAMYLCASSLRTGGQTQYFGPGTRLLVL.

This clone is a singleton in its sample. The chain recombines TRBV30 with TRBJ1-2; D uncertain. The germline CDR1 and CDR2 sequences are GTSNPN and SVGIG (reference sequence). This CDR3 is 11 amino acids long. The V gene lost 3 bases and the J gene lost 4 bases, with 6 bases spanning the gap. CDR3 bases: TGTGCCTGGAGCGGGATCTATGGCTACACCTTC. It yields the protein CAWSGIYGYTF.

The chain links TRBV6-6 to TRBJ1-5; D ambiguous. Germline CDR1 is MNHNY and CDR2 is SVGAGI (reference sequence). The CDR3 spans 14 residues. V was pared by 7 bases and J by 3 bases, with 13 bases between. This CDR3 reads CASTFEGINQPQHF. Here the CDR3 DNA reads TGTGCCAGCACCTTTGAGGGAATCAATCAGCCCCAGCATTTT.

This chain uses TRBV12-5 with TRBJ1-5; D gene ambiguous. Trimming took off 1 base at V and 0 bases at J, with 7 bases between the two ends. The CDR3 is made up of 15 amino acids. CDR1 and CDR2 (germline): LGHNT, FRNRAP. CDR3 nucleotides: TGTGCTAGTGGTTTGGACGGAGGTAGCAATCAGCCCCAGCATTTT. This translates into CASGLDGGSNQPQHF.

For the CDR3, the DNA is TGTGCCAGCAGCTTATGGGGGACAGGGGGAACCGGGGAGCTGTTTTTT. Protein sequence: CASSLWGTGGTGELFF. This chain uses TRBV7-2 with TRBJ2-2, with TRBD1 identical over 11 bases. Germline-derived CDR1 and CDR2 are SGHTA and FQGNSA. This CDR3 has 16 residues. J was trimmed by 5 bases and V by 2 bases; bases with no gene match: 4.

The rearrangement uses TRBV9 and TRBJ2-3; 7 positions agree with TRBD1. J lost 4 bases, V lost 3 bases, and 8 bases had no gene match. CDR1 SGDLS and CDR2 YYNGEE come from the germline V gene. This CDR3 spans 15 amino acids. Here the CDR3 DNA reads TGTGCCAGCAGCGGAGGGGGCGCAGAATCAGATACGCAGTATTTT. It encodes CASSGGGAESDTQYF.

In this sample, this clone turned up once. J is TRBJ1-5 and V is TRBV7-2, with a weak D call TRBD1 (6 bases). V lost 1 base, J lost 4 bases, and 11 bases lay in between. The CDR3 spans 15 residues. Germline V gives CDR1 SGHTA, CDR2 FQGNSA. CDR3 nucleotides: TGTGCCAGCAGCTTAGGGCAGGGACAAAATCAGCCCCAGCATTTT. Amino acids: CASSLGQGQNQPQHF.

This chain links TRBV7-6 with TRBJ2-2; 10 bases line up with TRBD2. Losses at the gene ends were 4 bases for V and 2 bases for J; bases not matched to a gene: 7. CDR1 is SGHVS, CDR2 FNYEAQ, per germline. This CDR3 comprises 17 residues. CDR3 nucleotides: TGTGCCAGCAGCTCAGCCGGGACTAGCGAAAACACCGGGGAGCTGTTTTTT. Translation gives CASSSAGTSENTGELFF.

This clone appeared a few times. The V gene is TRBV19, the J gene TRBJ1-1, with no clear D. With 1 base removed from V and 4 bases from J, the gap between germline ends came to 4 bases. CDR1 and CDR2 (germline): LNHDA, SQIVND (reference sequence). The CDR3 totals 12 residues. The CDR3 reads CASSIGVTEAFF. The CDR3 DNA is TGTGCCAGTAGTATAGGCGTCACTGAAGCTTTCTTT.

V usage is TRBV5-1 and J usage is TRBJ1-1; D is unclear. Germline V CDR1 and CDR2: SGHRS, YFSETQ. There are 15 residues in the CDR3. With 3 bases removed from V and 7 bases from J, the gap between germline ends came to 19 bases. CDR3 coding DNA: TGCGCCAGCAGCTCACTGGAGAAATCGTCCCTTGAAGCTTTCTTT. Amino acid sequence: CASSSLEKSSLEAFF.

The gene calls are TRBV18 and TRBJ1-1; D remains unclear. The CDR3 totals 14 residues. The germline CDR1 and CDR2 sequences are KGHSH and LQKENI. V shed 7 bases and J shed 1 base, with 13 bases lying between them. CDR3 DNA: TGTGCCAGCTTTCCTGGGCAGGAGAACACTGAAGCTTTCTTT. The encoded protein is CASFPGQENTEAFF. The full variable domain, in which reference TRBV18 and TRBJ1-1 provide the parts outside the CDR3, is NAGVMQNPRHLVRRRGQEARLRCSPMKGHSHVYWYRQLPEEGLKFMVYLQKENIIDESGMPKERFSAEFPKEGPSILRIQQVVRGDSAAYFCASFPGQENTEAFFGQGTRLTVV.

V is TRBV15 and J is TRBJ2-7, with TRBD1 matching over 7 bases. This CDR3 has 15 residues. The germline gives CDR1 LNHNV, CDR2 YYDKDF (reference sequence). V shed 5 bases, J shed 1 base, and the junction held 8 bases outside the gene matches. The CDR3 region is CATSVTRQGSYEQYF. DNA of the CDR3: TGTGCCACCAGCGTCACGCGACAGGGATCCTACGAGCAGTACTTC. Supplemented by reference TRBV15 and TRBJ2-7, the full variable domain reads DAMVIQNPRYQVTQFGKPVTLSCSQTLNHNVMYWYQQKSSQAPKLLFHYYDKDFNNEADTPDNFQSRRPNTSFCFLDIRSPGLGDTAMYLCATSVTRQGSYEQYFGPGTRLTVT.

The chain joins TRBV10-1 to TRBJ2-2; D uncertain. Germline CDR1 WNHNN, CDR2 SYGVQD (reference sequence). The CDR3 has 13 residues. V lost 6 bases to trimming and J lost 3 bases, with 8 bases between them. The CDR3 is CASSGSDTGELFF. CDR3 DNA: TGCGCCAGCAGCGGTAGTGACACCGGGGAGCTGTTTTTT.

This chain uses TRBV5-1 with TRBJ2-7, with TRBD1 identical over 9 bases. The germline CDR1 and CDR2 sequences are SGHRS and YFSETQ. This CDR3 region has 14 residues. Trimming at V came to 2 bases and at J to 2 bases, leaving 2 bases not matched to a gene. The CDR3 region is CASSFRDRAYEQYF. CDR3 nucleotide sequence: TGCGCCAGCAGCTTTCGGGACAGGGCCTACGAGCAGTACTTC.

V usage is TRBV20-1 and J usage is TRBJ2-5; no reliable D call. Germline V CDR1 and CDR2: DFQATT, SNEGSKA (reference sequence). Trimming cost V 6 bases and J 5 bases, with 7 bases left between them. The CDR3 contains 10 residues. CDR3 region: CSARRETQYF. Written as DNA, the CDR3 is TGCAGTGCCCGCCGGGAGACCCAGTACTTC.

The V call is TRBV9, the J call TRBJ2-5, with 13 nucleotides matching TRBD2. CDR3 length: 16 residues. Trimming at V came to 3 bases and at J to 3 bases, leaving 5 bases not matched to a gene. CDR1 is SGDLS, CDR2 YYNGEE, per germline. The CDR3 sequence: CASSAGLAGVKETQYF. The CDR3 DNA reads as TGTGCCAGCAGCGCCGGACTAGCGGGGGTCAAAGAGACCCAGTACTTC.

This clone was seen just once. The V and J genes are TRBV7-2 and TRBJ2-7; D is unclear. V was pared by 2 bases and J by 2 bases, with 7 bases between. The CDR3 is 13 amino acids. Looked up from germline, CDR1 is SGHTA and CDR2 is FQGNSA. The CDR3 DNA is TGTGCCAGCAGCTTACCAGGAACCTACGAGCAGTACTTC. Translation: CASSLPGTYEQYF. Combining the CDR3 with reference TRBV7-2 and TRBJ2-7 gives the whole variable domain GAGVSQSPSNKVTEKGKDVELRCDPISGHTALYWYRQSLGQGLEFLIYFQGNSAPDKSGLPSDRFSAERTGGSVSTLTIQRTQQEDSAVYLCASSLPGTYEQYFGPGTRLTVT.

DNA of the CDR3: TGTGCCAGCCAACCGGGACAGGGGCTTGGGAACTATGGCTACACCTTC. Its translation: CASQPGQGLGNYGYTF. The chain combines TRBV27 with TRBJ1-2; 10 bases fit TRBD1. The CDR3 is 16 residues long. In germline, CDR1 is MNHEY, CDR2 SMNVEV (reference sequence). V lost 8 bases, J lost 2 bases, and 11 bases stayed unmatched.

V and J are TRBV10-2 and TRBJ2-5; D perhaps matches TRBD2 (5 bases). Trimming removed 10 bases from V and 5 bases from J, with 17 bases in between. The CDR3 is 13 amino acids. CDR1 and CDR2 from the germline V gene are WSHSY and SAAADI. The CDR3 DNA follows: TGCGCCACCCGGGTTGACGGGAAGGAGACCCAGTACTTC. Translating it yields CATRVDGKETQYF.